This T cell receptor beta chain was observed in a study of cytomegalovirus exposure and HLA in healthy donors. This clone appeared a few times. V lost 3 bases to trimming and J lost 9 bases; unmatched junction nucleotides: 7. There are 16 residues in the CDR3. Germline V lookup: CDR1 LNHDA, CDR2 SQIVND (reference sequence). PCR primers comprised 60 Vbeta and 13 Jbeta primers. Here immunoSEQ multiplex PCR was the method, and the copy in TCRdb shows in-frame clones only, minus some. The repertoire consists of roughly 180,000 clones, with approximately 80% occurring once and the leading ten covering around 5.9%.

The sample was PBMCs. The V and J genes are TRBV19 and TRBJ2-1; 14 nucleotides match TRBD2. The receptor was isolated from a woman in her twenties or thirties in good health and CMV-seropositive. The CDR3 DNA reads TGTGCCAGTAGTATGTTGACTAGCGGGAGGGCCTTTGAGCAGTTCTTC. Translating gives CASSMLTSGRAFEQFF.